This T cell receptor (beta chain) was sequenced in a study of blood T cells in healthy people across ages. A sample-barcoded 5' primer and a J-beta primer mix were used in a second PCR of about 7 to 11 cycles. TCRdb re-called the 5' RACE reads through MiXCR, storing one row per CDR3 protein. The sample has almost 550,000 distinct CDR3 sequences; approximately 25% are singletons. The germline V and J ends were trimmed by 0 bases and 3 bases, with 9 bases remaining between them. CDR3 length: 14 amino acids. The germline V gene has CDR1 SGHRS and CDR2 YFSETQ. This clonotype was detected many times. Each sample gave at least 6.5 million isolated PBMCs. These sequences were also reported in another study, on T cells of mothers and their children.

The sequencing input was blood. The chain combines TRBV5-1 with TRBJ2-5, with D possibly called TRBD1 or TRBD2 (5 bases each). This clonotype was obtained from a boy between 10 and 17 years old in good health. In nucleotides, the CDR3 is TGCGCCAGCAGCTTGGAGGGGAGAGAAGAGACCCAGTACTTC. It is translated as CASSLEGREETQYF.